This T cell receptor (beta chain) came from a study of T-cell reconstitution after alpha-beta-depleted transplantation in children. Trimming removed 3 bases from V and 4 bases from J; junction bases left unmatched: 7. Germline assignment: CDR1 PRHDT and CDR2 FYEKMQ (reference sequence). This CDR3 is built from 15 residues. A few counts support this clonotype. Preparation of the TCRbeta library used unique molecular identifiers. TCRdb reanalysed the PCR reads using MiXCR and keeps one entry per CDR3 protein. The data contain about 270,000 distinct CDR3 sequences, around 9.6% of them singletons. This chain joins TRBV13 and TRBJ2-7; 9 bases fit TRBD2. This TCR was recovered from a human donor who donated a stem cell graft to a child with SCID. This specimen was PBMCs from the stem cell graft donor, taken from the stem cell graft. The CDR3 reads CASSLWRGGQYEQYF. The CDR3 coding sequence is TGTGCCAGCAGCTTGTGGCGGGGGGGCCAGTACGAGCAGTACTTC.